This TCR beta chain is from a study of human T cells and chemical hapten exposure (dated by TCRdb to 2020 to 2023). Background on the whole study: For sensitization, 2% DPC in acetone was applied to a roughly 2 cm by roughly 2 cm area of upper inner arm skin. Patients additionally received weekly therapeutic DPC doses to the scalp throughout the approximately 25-week study period. Patch testing was done on the upper back using Finn chambers containing 0.01% DPC, and results were scored after 6 days according to International Contact Dermatitis Research Group standards. The mostly female patient cohort included alopecia areata with under or over 50% scalp involvement, alopecia totalis and alopecia universalis. The libraries were sequenced as a pool, and the TCR yield per sample differed mostly because of small variations in library volumes within the pool. This study followed changes in the peripheral blood TCR repertoire in vivo during primary and secondary sensitization of alopecia patients to the hapten diphenylcyclopropenone (DPC). Blood was sampled from patients pre-sensitization (week 0) and at 2, 6 and about 24 weeks after DPC sensitization. Around 29 alopecia patients provided blood for TCR sequencing at one to four time points (pre-sensitization, 2, 6 and 24 weeks). From each blood RNA sample, both TCR alpha and TCR beta chains were sequenced.

The library was obtained by RACE. TCRdb names NextSeq 500 as the instrument used. During library preparation, unique molecular identifiers were attached to individual cDNA molecules so that TCRs could be counted in a quantitative, reproducible way. Turning to the authors' computational methods: A median of around 100,000 TCRs per sample was observed, with a range of about 23,224 to 700,000. V, J and CDR3 annotation of the TCR reads was performed with the Decombinator software suite. Every sample was subsampled to the same number of TCRs (28,000) for the PS versus PT1 abundance plots. TCRs were defined as expanded if absent before sensitization and observed at least eight times at the 2-week time point. TCRdb ran its own pipeline on the public reads, namely fastp trimming at Q25 and MiXCR clone calling, and kept in-frame beta chains. CDR3 protein sequences are deduplicated, and each keeps its most common genes and DNA. These V and J calls are TCRdb output, not the study's own analysis. The table for this sample lists 33,000 or so distinct CDR3 sequences; roughly an eighth of them were counted only once. In total, the top ten clones hold about 1.9% of the sample.

As concerns this clonotype: Its antigen specificity is not known. No clone much larger than this one lies a single base away; base qualities are absent.

Study-wide findings and limitations: Expanded TCRs formed significantly more large CDR3 similarity clusters than pre-sensitization or healthy control sets, consistent with antigen-driven responses. Because all patients had alopecia, a presumed autoimmune disease, the immune response of the patients might differ from that of healthy individuals. After repeated subsampling, changes were observed in the strength of the expansion versus patch-test correlation and in the threshold at which the correlation became significant. DPC sensitization did not change the number of TCRs with a frequency above 1 in 1000, and there was no evidence of changes in global repertoire structure. Patch test score correlated positively with the number of PT1 expanded TCRs, reaching significance at thresholds 8, 16 and 32 but not at 4.

The time point label, read with the paper, signifies: pre-sensitization, week 0. What this sample's treatment or condition label stands for: therapeutic diphenylcyclopropenone sensitization with weekly scalp DPC. Total RNA was extracted from unfractionated whole blood collected in Tempus Blood RNA tubes. At each patch-test visit, blood was drawn before the patch test was applied. To be eligible, patients had to be aged 18 to 70, diagnosed with alopecia and judged suitable for DPC therapy, while pregnant patients were excluded. This receptor was identified in a woman aged 40 to 49 with alopecia areata. Some clones in this sample may be carry-over from other donors' samples. Sequenced material: whole blood, taken in connection with sensitization to the hapten diphenylcyclopropenone (DPC).

The DNA sequence follows: TGTGCCAGCAGCGGGGGGCTGGAGACAGATACGCAGTATTTT. The encoded protein is CASSGGLETDTQYF. The rearranged chain carries TRBV25-1 and TRBJ2-3; a tentative D match to TRBD2 spans 7 bases. The CDR3 starts with the cysteine, ends with the phenylalanine, and has 14 residues. Kept here is only the CDR3 DNA, which spans 42 bases and is read in frame from base 1. Trimming takes 6 bases from V and 3 bases from J, and the germline ends sit 13 bases apart. The germline V gene encodes CDR1 MGHDK and CDR2 SYGVNS.